This paragraph covers one T cell receptor beta chain sequence. No cognate antigen has been identified for it. The sample holds no much larger clone one base away, and base qualities are not on file. These data belong to a study of blood T cell repertoires in COVID-19 (dated by TCRdb to 2020 to 2021). General notes on the study: Samples from collaborators originated in the United States, Italy and Spain and spanned both the acute and convalescent phases of COVID-19. The prospective study material was composed of cDNA or gDNA derived from T cells, B-cell-depleted T cells, or PBMCs. The dataset comprised deeply sampled blood TCRbeta repertoires from subjects exposed to, actively infected with, or recovered from COVID-19. The repertoires were made available in a free public database intended to serve as a resource for research on the immune response to SARS-CoV-2. The samples were drawn from two sources: the first 160 participants of the ongoing ImmuneRACE study, and over 950 subjects contributed by 6 global collaborators. A de-identified subject ID, COVID-19 status, age in years and sex were almost always included in the sample metadata. HLA class I and class II types, where available, came from metadata supplied by the sample provider rather than from assay-based typing. What the authors observed across the whole study: The quantity of clinical and demographic metadata differed by source and by participant and was supplied without curation.

Trimming at the junction amounts to 3 bases on V and 1 base on J, and the germline ends lie 12 bases apart. Looking up the germline V gene yields CDR1 KGHSH and CDR2 LQKENI. The CDR3 holds 15 amino acids from the cysteine to the phenylalanine. Just the 45-base CDR3 DNA is kept, in frame starting at base 1. TCRbeta CDR3 regions were amplified from genomic DNA by means of the immunoSEQ Assay, a bias-controlled multiplex PCR. In the source study's methods: The number of nucleated cells in each sample was estimated by amplification of reference gene primers within the assay. To quantify the absolute abundance of each unique TCRbeta CDR3 rearrangement, sequence reads were collapsed and filtered. For each sample, productive Simpson clonality was calculated as the square root of Simpson's diversity index over productive rearrangements. This immuneACCESS table, as held by TCRdb, lists in-frame sequences with V and J called but not all clones. Of the missing ones, under half trace to an unresolved V gene in checked studies; the others have no known cause. The V and J calls and clone size come from that table; D and trimming were worked out from the DNA. Here the sample has fewer than 130,000 clones; 76% occur a single time. The ten biggest clones cover about 4.1% of the sample.

Each collaborating institution followed its own protocols to collect whole blood in K2EDTA tubes. For TCRbeta analysis, collaborator samples were shipped as frozen whole blood, as isolated PBMCs, or as DNA extracted from either sample type. The receptor was derived from a woman of 80 years or more with acute or convalescent COVID-19. Recombination connected TRBV18 to TRBJ2-5, with no confidently assigned D gene. Sequenced sample: peripheral blood. The DNA sequence is given as TGTGCCAGCTCACCCCAAAGGAGCAGCCAAGAGACCCAGTACTTC. Its protein product is CASSPQRSSQETQYF. With the portions outside the CDR3 filled from the reference TRBV18 and TRBJ2-5 genes, the complete variable region becomes NAGVMQNPRHLVRRRGQEARLRCSPMKGHSHVYWYRQLPEEGLKFMVYLQKENIIDESGMPKERFSAEFPKEGPSILRIQQVVRGDSAAYFCASSPQRSSQETQYFGPGTRLLVL.